The T cell receptor beta chain under discussion was sequenced for a study of regulatory T cells in long-lasting Graves disease. Libraries of TCR beta came from iRepertoire HTBI primers plus Arm-PCR of CDR3 regions. Via MiXCR, TCRdb re-called the multiplex PCR reads, giving one row per CDR3 protein. Of 400,000 or so distinct CDR3 sequences listed, roughly a quarter are singletons. Time point denoted: persistent/refractory GD, antithyroid drugs over 5 years with positive TRAb. After RNA was extracted from PBMCs, the TCR library was made from it. The CDR3 is 17 amino acids. V lost 0 bases and J lost 4, with 18 bases in between. From germline, CDR1 is LGHNA and CDR2 YSLEER. This clonotype was recorded a few times. Antigen: not known. Study-wide results and caveats: Having few samples may have compromised the accuracy.

The sample consisted of peripheral blood mononuclear cells (PBMCs), taken when the disease was refractory, from a patient treated with antithyroid drugs. The genes are TRBV4-3 and TRBJ1-1; possibly TRBD1 for D (5 bases). The sequence came from a female donor with Graves disease. The CDR3 DNA sequence: TGCGCCAGCAGCCAAGATTCGAGGGGATGGAGGTTCACTGAAGCTTTCTTT. This gives the protein CASSQDSRGWRFTEAFF.